The 7 T cell receptor beta chains given below trace back to one sample, sequenced in a study of T cell repertoires in cytomegalovirus infection. TCRdb independently ran MiXCR on the reads; one entry per CDR3 protein. Among around 740,000 distinct CDR3 sequences listed, about a third were seen once. Sequenced: PBMCs. Source of these receptors: a human donor in good health (CMV status not recorded). Some clones in this sample may be carry-over from other donors' samples.

This clonotype has a single count. This CDR3 is missing its conserved last phenylalanine or tryptophan, likely due to a read error. The chain is built from TRBV19 and TRBJ2-1, with 10 bases that match TRBD2. The length of the CDR3 is 13 residues. CDR1 LNHDA and CDR2 SQIVND come from the germline V gene (reference sequence). J lost 11 bases, V lost 4 bases, and 5 bases had no gene match. CDR3 sequence (DNA): TGTGCCAGTAGTACCGGGACTAGCGACCAGCAGTTCTTA. This encodes CASSTGTSDQQFL.

This rearrangement joins TRBV29-1 to TRBJ1-2, with TRBD1 identical over 7 bases. There are 12 residues in the CDR3. CDR1 SQVTM and CDR2 ANQGSEA come from the germline V gene. The CDR3 nucleotides are TGCAGTGATGACAGGGCTAACTATGGCTACACCTTC. Translation gives CSDDRANYGYTF.

This clonotype was detected only a few times. The chain employs TRBV7-2 and TRBJ2-7; perhaps D is TRBD1 or TRBD2 (6 bases each). This CDR3 comprises 16 residues. Germline lookup yields CDR1 SGHTA and CDR2 FQGNSA. Deletions cut 3 bases from V and 9 bases from J, with 24 bases between. CDR3 sequence reads: CASSFFGGRDPMRQYF. The CDR3 DNA reads TGTGCCAGCAGCTTTTTCGGGGGCCGGGACCCCATGCGGCAGTACTTC. Together with reference TRBV7-2 and TRBJ2-7, the CDR3 gives the full variable domain: GAGVSQSPSNKVTEKGKDVELRCDPISGHTALYWYRQSLGQGLEFLIYFQGNSAPDKSGLPSDRFSAERTGGSVSTLTIQRTQQEDSAVYLCASSFFGGRDPMRQYFGPGTRLTVT.

The gene calls are TRBV7-2 and TRBJ2-7; 8 bases align to TRBD2. Germline values: CDR1 SGHTA, CDR2 FQGNSA. This CDR3 contains 19 residues. The V segment lost 0 bases and the J segment 0 bases; nucleotides outside the gene matches: 13. CDR3 DNA sequence: TGTGCCAGCAGCTTAGCTGGGTTGCGTACCGGGACTAGCTCCTACGAGCAGTACTTC. It yields the protein CASSLAGLRTGTSSYEQYF.

This clonotype occurred a few times. The V and J genes are TRBV14 and TRBJ2-7, with TRBD1 as a possible D gene (6 bases). V was clipped by 6 bases and J by 0 bases, with 18 bases between them. This CDR3 has 16 residues. Germline CDR1 and CDR2: SGHDN and FVKESK. The CDR3 region is CASSPTGTGPSYEQYF. The CDR3 bases are TGTGCCAGCAGTCCAACAGGGACGGGGCCCTCCTACGAGCAGTACTTC.

In the case of this clonotype: Germline is not matched at one junction end, which may reflect a read error. The rearrangement links TRBV11-2 to TRBJ1-4; 8 bases line up with TRBD1. The CDR3 is 18 residues long. CDR1 is SGHAT and CDR2 is FQNNGV in the germline V gene. Written as DNA, the CDR3 is TGTGCCAGCATCTTAAGATGGGGATGGGGACAGGATAATGAAAAACTGTTTTTT. It encodes CASILRWGWGQDNEKLFF.

The V call is TRBV27, the J call TRBJ2-2, with 12 bases matching TRBD2. The CDR3 loop spans 18 amino acids. The trim removed 6 bases at V and 4 bases at J, leaving 12 bases unmatched. Germline CDR1 is MNHEY and CDR2 is SMNVEV (reference sequence). The DNA for the CDR3 is TGTGCCAGCAGAACACGGACTAGCGGGGATGAACTCACCGGGGAGCTGTTTTTT. This codes for CASRTRTSGDELTGELFF.